This T cell receptor (beta chain) was sequenced in a study of blood T cell repertoires in COVID-19. Recruited during active infection, patients (from Seattle) were subsequently followed longitudinally. In the study's own analysis: By means of reference gene primer amplification, nucleated cell counts were estimated. Profiled with immunoSEQ multiplex PCR; TCRdb holds only in-frame clones, not every one. That table gives V, J and clone size, and the DNA gave D and trimming. The sample has about 210,000 clones; 85% are singletons. Germline V gene data show CDR1 as LNHDA and CDR2 as SQIVND (reference sequence). J gave up 4 bases and V 4 bases, and 9 bases lay outside the gene matches. CDR3 length: 16 amino acids.

The chain carries TRBV19 and TRBJ1-1, with TRBD1 matching over 10 bases. The specimen sequenced was peripheral blood. This clonotype was sampled from a woman in her 70s with COVID-19, enrolled during active disease. CDR3 DNA sequence: TGTGCCAGTAGTACCCGGACAGGGGGAGGTAGCACTGAAGCTTTCTTT. Its protein product is CASSTRTGGGSTEAFF.